Each of the 21 T cell receptor beta chains below was sequenced from the same sample in a study of breast tumors, draining lymph nodes, adjacent tissues. TCRdb ran MiXCR on the multiplex PCR reads and lists one entry per CDR3 protein. This sample has some 97,000 distinct CDR3 sequences, with 21% found just once. The lymph nodes were axillary draining lymph nodes from breast cancer patients. The sequenced sample consisted of axillary lymph node tissue. The receptors stem from a female donor with breast cancer. Some clones in this sample may be carry-over from other donors' samples.

To note about this clonotype: A much bigger clone sits one base away, suggesting this may be a read error. The chain links TRBV27 to TRBJ2-1; D remains unclear. Germline CDR1 and CDR2: MNHEY and SMNVEV (reference sequence). The CDR3 extends over 14 amino acids. The CDR3 nucleotides read TGTGCCAGCAGTTTACGTTACAGCTTGGGCTTTACGTCCTTC. Protein: CASSLRYSLGFTSF.

In its sample, this clonotype was seen many times. V is TRBV27 and J is TRBJ2-5; 12 bases align to TRBD2. Trimming took 6 bases from V and 5 from J; bases not matched to a gene: 7. The CDR3 is 15 residues long. Germline CDR1 reads MNHEY; CDR2 reads SMNVEV (reference sequence). CDR3 protein: CASSKLAGGIETQYF. The CDR3 bases are TGTGCCAGCAGCAAACTAGCGGGGGGAATCGAGACCCAGTACTTC.

This clonotype has a count of ten or more. V gene TRBV10-2 combines with J gene TRBJ1-5; D is ambiguous. The CDR3 spans 16 residues. V was pared by 2 bases and J by 0 bases, with 11 bases between. The V gene's germline CDR1 is WSHSY and CDR2 SAAADI. The CDR3 nucleotides read TGCGCCAGCAGTGAGGAGGATACTTATAGCAATCAGCCCCAGCATTTT. Translation gives CASSEEDTYSNQPQHF.

This clonotype was detected many times. Its ends do not fully match the called genes, so a read error is possible. This sequence joins TRBV20-1 and TRBJ2-5, with D possibly matching TRBD2 (6 bases). The CDR3 is made up of 15 amino acids. Germline-derived CDR1 and CDR2 are DFQATT and SNEGSKA (reference sequence). The CDR3 coding sequence is TGCAGTGCAAGAGTGGGGTCTAGCGCCCAAGAGACCCAGTACTTC. Translating gives CSARVGSSAQETQYF.

Many counts were recorded for this clonotype. The CDR3 bases are TGTGCCAGCAGCCGACTAGCCCTCTTCCTGTTCTTC. This codes for CASSRLALFLFF. The chain uses TRBV2 and TRBJ2-1; TRBD2 matches 7 bases. V shed 6 bases, J shed 15 bases, and the junction held 11 bases outside the gene matches. This CDR3 region has 12 residues. Germline-derived CDR1 and CDR2 are SNHLY and FYNNEI.

In this sample, this clonotype turned up a few times. The chain combines TRBV11-2 with TRBJ2-1; 14 nucleotides line up with TRBD2. V was clipped by 5 bases and J by 1 base; unmatched bases: 10. Looked up from germline, CDR1 is SGHAT and CDR2 is FQNNGV. This CDR3 has 19 amino acids. The CDR3 loop reads CASSPYAGLAGGSYNEQFF. CDR3 nucleotide sequence: TGTGCCAGCAGCCCATACGCCGGACTAGCGGGAGGATCCTACAATGAGCAGTTCTTC.

This clonotype was seen ten or more times. The gene calls are TRBV3-1 and TRBJ1-6; D not resolved. V was shortened by 1 base and J by 10 bases, with 8 bases between the two germline ends. The V gene's germline CDR1 is LGHDT and CDR2 YNNKEL (reference sequence). The CDR3 runs 13 residues. The CDR3 DNA reads as TGTGCCAGCAGCCAAGTCGTTGACTCACCCCTCCACTTT. This encodes CASSQVVDSPLHF.

This clonotype appeared many times. This chain's CDR3 is CASRLPGTGSYEQYF. In nucleotides, the CDR3 is TGTGCCAGCAGGCTCCCCGGGACGGGATCCTACGAGCAGTACTTC. J is TRBJ2-7 and V is TRBV7-3; D assignment may be TRBD1 or TRBD2 (5 bases each). The CDR3 spans 15 residues. Germline assignment: CDR1 SGHTA and CDR2 FQGTGA. V lost 6 bases, J lost 1 base, and 16 bases lay in between.

This clonotype was counted at least ten times. The rearrangement uses TRBV7-2 and TRBJ1-4; no clear D. V lost 5 bases, J lost 8 bases, and 9 bases lay in between. There are 12 residues in the CDR3. Germline values: CDR1 SGHTA, CDR2 FQGNSA. Here the CDR3 DNA reads TGTGCCAGCAGCCGGGTGAGAGAAAAACTGTTTTTT. Translating gives CASSRVREKLFF.

With respect to this clonotype: One junction end disagrees with the germline gene, perhaps due to a read error. This rearrangement joins TRBV7-2 to TRBJ2-7, with 11 bases fitting TRBD1. The CDR3 consists of 15 residues. Germline CDR1 reads SGHTA; CDR2 reads FQGNSA. The CDR3 nucleotides are TGTGCCAGCAGCCTCTTGGGACAGGGGGTAGACGAGCGGTACTTC. This gives the protein CASSLLGQGVDERYF.

This clonotype was seen repeatedly, ten times or more. Written as DNA, the CDR3 is TGTGCCAGCAGCCTAGAGACCTATGGCTACACCTTC. This encodes CASSLETYGYTF. The V call is TRBV3-1, the J call TRBJ1-2; the D is unclear. The CDR3 covers 12 residues. The V end was cut by 4 bases, the J end by 4 bases, with 7 bases between. Germline values: CDR1 LGHDT, CDR2 YNNKEL (reference sequence).

This clonotype was observed many times. The V call is TRBV6-6, the J call TRBJ1-5; D ambiguous. CDR1 and CDR2 from the germline V gene are MNHNY and SVGAGI (reference sequence). V dropped 0 bases and J dropped 0 bases, with 6 bases sitting between them. The CDR3 totals 15 residues. CDR3 DNA: TGTGCCAGCAGTTACTCGGGATATAGCAATCAGCCCCAGCATTTT. Protein sequence: CASSYSGYSNQPQHF.

On this clonotype itself: This may arise from a read error, as a much more abundant clone is one base away. The chain is built from TRBV2 and TRBJ2-6; 12 nucleotides align to TRBD1. Germline values: CDR1 SNHLY, CDR2 FYNNEI. V gave up 6 bases and J gave up 2 bases; unmatched junction bases: 5. CDR3 length: 17 amino acids. This CDR3 reads CASRGTGGGPGANVLTF. In DNA, the CDR3 is TGTGCCAGCAGAGGGACAGGGGGCGGTCCTGGGGCCAACGTCCTGACTTTC.

The table lists this clonotype with many counts. This sequence joins TRBV6-1 and TRBJ1-5; maybe TRBD1 (6 bases). V was pared by 2 bases and J by 5 bases, with 16 bases between. From germline, CDR1 is MNHNS and CDR2 SASEGT. This CDR3 spans 16 amino acids. CDR3 coding DNA: TGTGCCAGCAGTGAATCTCGGGGCAGGGGCCATCAGCCCCAGCATTTT. This sequence encodes CASSESRGRGHQPQHF.

This clonotype was recorded many times. Here the CDR3 reads CASSSNAHSQGFGGGYTF. CDR3 sequence (DNA): TGTGCCAGCAGCTCGAACGCGCACTCACAGGGATTTGGTGGTGGCTACACCTTC. The chain is built from TRBV11-2 and TRBJ1-2, with D tentatively TRBD1 (6 bases). Germline values: CDR1 SGHAT, CDR2 FQNNGV. The CDR3 loop spans 18 amino acids. The V end was cut by 4 bases, the J end by 7 bases, with 28 bases between.

Turning to this clonotype: Being one base from a much bigger clone, this may be a read error. The chain uses TRBV5-1 and TRBJ2-1; D might be TRBD2 (6 bases). The CDR3 is 14 amino acids. Trimming took 4 bases from V and 15 from J, leaving 23 bases between them. Germline loops: CDR1 SGHRS, CDR2 YFSETQ. CDR3: CASSLAGTPVRRFF. As DNA, the CDR3 is TGCGCCAGCAGCCTAGCCGGGACTCCGGTTAGAAGGTTCTTC. Supplemented by reference TRBV5-1 and TRBJ2-1, the full variable domain reads KAGVTQTPRYLIKTRGQQVTLSCSPISGHRSVSWYQQTPGQGLQFLFEYFSETQRNKGNFPGRFSGRQFSNSRSEMNVSTLELGDSALYLCASSLAGTPVRRFFGPGTRLTVL.

There are many counts of this clonotype. The gene calls are TRBV2 and TRBJ2-3, with a tentative D call TRBD1 (5 bases). CDR3 size: 13 residues. V was pared by 6 bases and J by 3 bases, with 10 bases between. From germline, CDR1 is SNHLY and CDR2 FYNNEI. CDR3 DNA sequence: TGTGCCAGCAGCCTGACAGTAACAGATACGCAGTATTTT. Its protein product is CASSLTVTDTQYF.

The chain is built from TRBV6-5 and TRBJ2-1, with 8 nucleotides matching TRBD1. Germline CDR1 reads MNHEY; CDR2 reads SVGAGI. The J segment lost 7 bases and the V segment lost 5 bases, leaving 10 bases of the junction unmatched. The CDR3 consists of 15 residues. CDR3 in amino acids: CASSERQGARNEQFF. CDR3 in DNA: TGTGCCAGCAGTGAGAGGCAGGGGGCAAGAAATGAGCAGTTCTTC.

About this clonotype itself: Given a much more abundant clone one base away, this may be a read error. This likely comes from a read error, as the CDR3 has no conserved phenylalanine or tryptophan at its end. The genes are TRBV3-1 and TRBJ2-7; D not certain. V was shortened by 6 bases and J by 2 bases, with 8 bases between the two germline ends. In germline, CDR1 is LGHDT, CDR2 YNNKEL (reference sequence). This CDR3 contains 12 residues. CDR3 DNA sequence: TGTGCCAGCAGTCAGAGTCCCTACGAGCAGTACCTC. Translated, it gives CASSQSPYEQYL.

This clonotype has ten or more counts. The rearrangement joins TRBV7-6 to TRBJ2-7; 8 bases match TRBD1. Per germline, CDR1 SGHVS and CDR2 FNYEAQ. The CDR3 covers 16 residues. V lost 5 bases to trimming and J lost 2 bases; unmatched junction nucleotides: 11. In DNA form, the CDR3 reads TGTGCCAGCAGCACCCAACCGGGACAGGCCACCTACGAGCAGTACTTC. This sequence encodes CASSTQPGQATYEQYF.

This clonotype was recorded at least ten times. The V gene is TRBV29-1, the J gene TRBJ2-1; no clear D gene. The V end lost 6 bases, the J end lost 7 bases, and 13 bases lay between the germline ends. The CDR3 totals 12 residues. CDR1 and CDR2 from the germline V gene are SQVTM and ANQGSEA. The CDR3 here is CSVALNSNEQFF. The CDR3 nucleotides read TGCAGCGTAGCCCTTAATTCAAATGAGCAGTTCTTC.